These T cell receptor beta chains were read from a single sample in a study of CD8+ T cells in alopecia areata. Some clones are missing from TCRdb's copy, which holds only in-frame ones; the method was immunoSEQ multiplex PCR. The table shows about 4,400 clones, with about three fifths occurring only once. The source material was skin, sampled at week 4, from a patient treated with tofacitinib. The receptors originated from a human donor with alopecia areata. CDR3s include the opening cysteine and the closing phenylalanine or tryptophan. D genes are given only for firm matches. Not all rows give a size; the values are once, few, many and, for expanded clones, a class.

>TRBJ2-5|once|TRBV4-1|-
CASSQDRPTQETQYF
TGCGCCAGCAGCCAAGATCGCCCCACTCAAGAGACCCAGTACTTC
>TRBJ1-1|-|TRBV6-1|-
CASSEGFVGNTEAFF
TGTGCCAGCAGTGAAGGTTTTGTGGGGAACACTGAAGCTTTCTTT
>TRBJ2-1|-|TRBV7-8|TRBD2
CASSGGGEQFF
TGTGCCAGCAGCGGGGGGGGAGAGCAGTTCTTC
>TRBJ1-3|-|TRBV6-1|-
CASGQTVSGNTIYF
TGTGCCAGCGGGCAGACAGTCTCTGGAAACACCATATATTTT
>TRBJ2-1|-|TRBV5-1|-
CASSLGQGIIEQFF
TGCGCCAGCAGCTTGGGGCAGGGTATTATTGAGCAGTTCTTC
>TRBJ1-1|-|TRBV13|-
CASSLGRTEAFF
TGTGCCAGCAGCCTTGGAAGGACGGAAGCTTTCTTT
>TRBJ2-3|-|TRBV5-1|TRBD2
CASSYLAGVSTDTQYF
TGCGCCAGCAGCTATCTAGCGGGAGTGTCAACAGATACGCAGTATTTT
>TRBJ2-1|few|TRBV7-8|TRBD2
CAGGRLRDEQFF
TGTGCAGGCGGGAGATTGAGGGATGAGCAGTTCTTC
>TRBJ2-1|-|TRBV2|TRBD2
CATTSGMPSYNEQFF
TGTGCCACGACTAGCGGGATGCCCTCCTACAATGAGCAGTTCTTC
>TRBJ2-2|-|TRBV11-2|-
CASSLGRFNTGELFF
TGTGCCAGCAGCTTAGGCAGGTTTAACACCGGGGAGCTGTTTTTT
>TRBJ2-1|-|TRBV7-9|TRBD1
CASSSWTGKSSTEFF
TGTGCCAGCAGCTCGTGGACAGGGAAGTCGTCTACGGAGTTCTTC
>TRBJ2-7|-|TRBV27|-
CASSPSPGGGEQYF
TGTGCCAGCAGTCCCAGCCCTGGGGGAGGAGAGCAGTACTTC
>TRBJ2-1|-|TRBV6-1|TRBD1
CASRLRGLPMSEQFF
TGTGCCAGCAGGCTGAGGGGGCTACCCATGAGTGAGCAGTTCTTC
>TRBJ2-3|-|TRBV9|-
CASSSGTDTQYF
TGTGCCAGCAGCTCCGGTACAGATACGCAGTATTTT
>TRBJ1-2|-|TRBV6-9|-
CASSTKLSYGKTYGYTF
TGTGCCAGCAGTACGAAGCTGTCTTACGGAAAGACCTATGGCTACACCTTC
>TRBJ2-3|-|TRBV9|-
CASSVGRFGTDTQYF
TGTGCCAGCAGCGTAGGACGTTTCGGCACAGATACGCAGTATTTT
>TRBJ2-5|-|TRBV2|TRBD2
CASLERERETQYF
TGTGCCAGCCTAGAGCGGGAGAGGGAGACCCAGTACTTC
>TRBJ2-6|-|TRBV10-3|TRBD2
CAAGGTMTGKAGANVLTF
TGTGCCGCGGGGGGGACCATGACGGGTAAGGCTGGGGCCAACGTCCTGACTTTC
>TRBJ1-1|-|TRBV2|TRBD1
CASSETGGTEAFF
TGTGCCAGCAGTGAGACAGGGGGGACTGAAGCTTTCTTT
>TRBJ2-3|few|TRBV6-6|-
CASSPGTDSDTQYF
TGTGCCAGCAGTCCCGGGACTGACTCAGATACGCAGTATTTT
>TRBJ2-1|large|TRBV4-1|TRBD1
CASSQEGGQGRVEQFF
TGCGCCAGCAGCCAAGAAGGGGGACAGGGGAGGGTTGAGCAGTTCTTC
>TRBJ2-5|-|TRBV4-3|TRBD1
CASSHGMTGETQYF
TGCGCCAGCAGCCACGGTATGACAGGGGAGACCCAGTACTTC
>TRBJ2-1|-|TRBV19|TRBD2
CASTPLAGRVGEQFF
TGTGCCAGTACCCCACTAGCGGGAAGAGTAGGTGAGCAGTTCTTC
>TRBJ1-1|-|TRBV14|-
CASSQDRGVSGTEAFF
TGTGCCAGCAGCCAAGATCGAGGGGTCTCGGGCACTGAAGCTTTCTTT
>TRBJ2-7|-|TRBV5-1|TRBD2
CASSFALAAYEQYF
TGCGCCAGCAGCTTCGCACTAGCGGCCTACGAGCAGTACTTC
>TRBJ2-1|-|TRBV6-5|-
CASSYHPGYNEQFF
TGTGCCAGCAGTTACCACCCAGGGTACAATGAGCAGTTCTTC
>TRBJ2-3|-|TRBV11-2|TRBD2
CASSSHALAGGPGSDTQYF
TGTGCCAGCAGCTCCCACGCACTAGCGGGAGGGCCGGGGTCAGATACGCAGTATTTT
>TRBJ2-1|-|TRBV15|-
CATSDFSSYNEQFF
TGTGCCACCAGCGACTTCAGCTCCTACAATGAGCAGTTCTTC
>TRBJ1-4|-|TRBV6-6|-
CASSYRVGAGEKLFF
TGTGCCAGCAGTTATCGAGTCGGGGCGGGTGAAAAACTGTTTTTT
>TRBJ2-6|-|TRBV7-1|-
CASSIRNHEGQSRANVLTF
TGTGCCAGCAGCATTAGGAATCACGAGGGACAAAGTCGGGCCAACGTCCTGACTTTC
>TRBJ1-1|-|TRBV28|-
CASSLRYTEAFF
TGTGCCAGCAGTTTACGGTACACTGAAGCTTTCTTT
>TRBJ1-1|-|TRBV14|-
CASSQDRGVSGTEAFF
TGTGCCAGCAGCCAAGATCGAGGGGTCTCGGGCACTGAAGCCTTCTTT
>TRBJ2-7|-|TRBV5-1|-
CASGSESYEQYF
TGCGCCAGCGGGAGTGAAAGCTACGAGCAGTACTTC
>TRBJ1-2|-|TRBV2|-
CASSDMDGYTF
TGTGCCAGCAGTGACATGGATGGCTACACCTTC
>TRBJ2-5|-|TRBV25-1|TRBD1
CASRQGAETQYF
TGTGCCAGCCGACAGGGGGCGGAGACCCAGTACTTC
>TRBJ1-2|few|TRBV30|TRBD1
CAWILRGQEGYGYTF
TGTGCCTGGATCCTGCGGGGACAGGAGGGCTATGGCTACACCTTC
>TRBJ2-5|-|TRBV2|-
CASKGESGRETQYF
TGTGCCAGCAAGGGCGAGTCGGGTAGGGAGACCCAGTACTTC
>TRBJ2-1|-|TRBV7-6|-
CASSPGGGGSSYNEQFF
TGTGCCAGCAGCCCCGGGGGTGGCGGATCCTCCTACAATGAGCAGTTCTTC
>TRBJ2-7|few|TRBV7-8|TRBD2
CASSPGGWEQYF
TGTGCCAGCAGCCCGGGGGGGTGGGAGCAGTACTTC
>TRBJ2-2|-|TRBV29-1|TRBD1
CSVLGQGSVGELFF
TGCAGCGTCTTAGGACAGGGTTCGGTCGGGGAGCTGTTTTTT
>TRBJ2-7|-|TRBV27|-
CASSFGVPYEQYF
TGTGCCAGCAGTTTCGGGGTTCCCTACGAGCAGTACTTC
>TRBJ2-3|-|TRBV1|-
CTSSQERLAGGSTDTQYF
TGCACCAGCAGCCAAGAAAGGCTAGCGGGGGGAAGCACAGATACGCAGTATTTT
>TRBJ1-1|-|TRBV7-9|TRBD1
CATGQGLNTEAFF
TGTGCCACGGGACAGGGCTTGAACACTGAAGCTTTCTTT
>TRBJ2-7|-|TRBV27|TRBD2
CASSPSGRLREQYF
TGTGCCAGCAGTCCTAGCGGGAGGCTACGCGAGCAGTACTTC
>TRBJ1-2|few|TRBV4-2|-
CASSSPISLSRANYGYTF
TGTGCCAGCAGTTCCCCAATCTCGCTCTCCCGAGCTAACTATGGCTACACCTTC